Presented here are 6 T cell receptor beta chains from one specimen sequenced in a study of T cells after yellow fever vaccination. TCRdb ran MiXCR on the 5' RACE reads and lists one entry per CDR3 protein. The sample includes some 300,000 distinct CDR3 sequences, around 11% of them seen just once. The material was CD4+ T cells sorted from PBMCs, obtained 45 days after the yellow fever booster vaccination. These receptors were obtained from a man between 18 and 35 years old who received the YFV17D yellow fever vaccine.

The chain recombines TRBV29-1 with TRBJ1-2; no firm D call. V lost 6 bases to trimming and J lost 2 bases, with 10 bases between them. Germline CDR1 reads SQVTM; CDR2 reads ANQGSEA. This CDR3 region has 12 residues. The CDR3 here is CSVDTSNYGYTF. The CDR3 DNA is TGCAGCGTAGACACTTCAAACTATGGCTACACCTTC.

The chain carries TRBV3-1 and TRBJ2-1; 13 nucleotides agree with TRBD2. CDR1 and CDR2 from the germline V gene are LGHDT and YNNKEL (reference sequence). With 0 bases clipped from V and 15 bases from J, the junction kept 14 bases outside the gene matches. The CDR3 is 17 amino acids. The CDR3 is CASSQDEGLAGARDGFF. The CDR3 DNA is TGTGCCAGCAGCCAAGACGAAGGACTAGCGGGGGCTCGCGACGGGTTCTTC.

The rearrangement uses TRBV12-2 and TRBJ2-7; the table's D call, TRBD1, has no DNA check behind it. TRBV12-2 is an annotated pseudogene. The CDR3 spans 15 residues. The CDR3 region has the DNA TGTGCAAGTCGCTTGTGCCGGGGGCCTTACGACGGGCAGTACGTC. Translated, it gives CASRLCRGPYDGQYV.

This chain links TRBV7-9 with TRBJ1-6, with 8 bases lining up with TRBD1. Germline CDR1 reads SEHNR; CDR2 reads FQNEAQ (reference sequence). V shed 5 bases, J shed 7 bases, and the junction held 7 bases outside the gene matches. The CDR3 is 15 residues long. CDR3 in amino acids: CASSDPGQVNSPLHF. The DNA of the CDR3 is TGTGCCAGCAGCGACCCGGGACAGGTCAATTCACCCCTCCACTTT.

This clonotype turned up a few times. This chain joins TRBV20-1 and TRBJ2-1, with TRBD2 identical over 9 bases. Trimming at V came to 5 bases and at J to 9 bases, leaving 8 bases not matched to a gene. The CDR3 is 13 residues long. Germline V gene data show CDR1 as DFQATT and CDR2 as SNEGSKA (reference sequence). The CDR3 reads CSARLAEVREQFF. CDR3 nucleotide sequence: TGCAGTGCTCGACTAGCGGAGGTCCGTGAGCAGTTCTTC.

This chain links TRBV7-2 with TRBJ2-5, with 11 bases aligning to TRBD1. Germline CDR1 SGHTA, CDR2 FQGNSA. V lost 3 bases, J lost 5 bases, and 5 bases stayed unmatched. The CDR3 has 15 amino acids. This chain's CDR3 is CASSLGGTGGETQYF. The CDR3 DNA reads TGTGCCAGCAGCTTGGGCGGGACAGGGGGGGAGACCCAGTACTTC.